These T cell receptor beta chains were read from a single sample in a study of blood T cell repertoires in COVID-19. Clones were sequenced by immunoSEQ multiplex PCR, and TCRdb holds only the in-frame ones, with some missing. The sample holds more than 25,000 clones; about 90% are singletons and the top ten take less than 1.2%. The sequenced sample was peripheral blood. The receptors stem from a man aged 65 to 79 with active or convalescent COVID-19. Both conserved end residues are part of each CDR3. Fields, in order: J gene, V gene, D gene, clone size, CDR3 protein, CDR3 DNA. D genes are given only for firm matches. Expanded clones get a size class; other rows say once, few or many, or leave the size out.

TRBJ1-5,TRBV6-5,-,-,CASSLTENQPQHF,TGTGCCAGCAGTCTCACAGAGAATCAGCCCCAGCATTTT
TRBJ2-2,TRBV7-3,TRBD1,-,CASSIQTGGTGELFF,TGTGCCAGCAGCATACAAACAGGGGGCACCGGGGAGCTGTTTTTT
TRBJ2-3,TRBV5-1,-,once,CASTTGGLGDTQYF,TGCGCCAGCACTACGGGGGGCCTGGGAGATACGCAGTATTTT
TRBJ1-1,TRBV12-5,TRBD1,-,CASGLGENSPGQQAFF,TGTGCTAGTGGTTTGGGAGAAAATTCACCGGGACAGCAAGCTTTCTTT
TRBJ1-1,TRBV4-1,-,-,CASSPGLLRSTEAFF,TGCGCCAGCAGCCCGGGACTATTAAGATCCACTGAAGCTTTCTTT
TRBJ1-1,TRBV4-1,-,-,CASSQEGRGTGTEAFF,TGCGCCAGCAGCCAAGAAGGGAGGGGGACGGGAACTGAAGCTTTCTTT
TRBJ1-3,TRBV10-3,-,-,CAISKQAAGNTIYF,TGTGCCATCAGTAAACAGGCTGCTGGAAACACCATATATTTT
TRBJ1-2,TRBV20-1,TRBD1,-,CSASLRGGYTF,TGCAGTGCGTCCCTCAGGGGGGGCTACACCTTC
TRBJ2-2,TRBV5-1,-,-,CASSPWQGSGTGELFF,TGCGCCAGCAGCCCGTGGCAGGGCAGTGGCACCGGGGAGCTGTTTTTT
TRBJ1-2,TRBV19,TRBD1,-,CGAGQGRGYGYTF,TGTGGGGCTGGACAGGGACGTGGCTATGGCTACACCTTC
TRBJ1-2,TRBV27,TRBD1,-,CASSRTGGYGYTF,TGTGCCAGCAGCCGGACAGGGGGCTATGGCTACACCTTC
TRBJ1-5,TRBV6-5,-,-,CASSSVLSDPQHF,TGTGCCAGCAGTTCGGTGCTCTCCGATCCCCAGCATTTT
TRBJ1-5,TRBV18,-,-,CASSPSGGSQPQHF,TGTGCCAGCTCACCCTCGGGGGGTTCCCAGCCCCAGCATTTT
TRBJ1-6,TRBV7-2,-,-,CASSLLNSPLHF,TGTGCCAGCAGCCTACTTAATTCACCCCTCCACTTT
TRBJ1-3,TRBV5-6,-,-,CASSLNGALGGNTIYF,TGTGCCAGCAGCTTGAATGGGGCCTTGGGTGGAAACACCATATATTTT
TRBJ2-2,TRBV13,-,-,CASSSGQSFTGELFF,TGTGCCAGCAGTTCTGGACAGTCGTTCACCGGGGAGCTGTTTTTT
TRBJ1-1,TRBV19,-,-,CASSRQGDTEAFF,TGTGCCAGTAGTAGGCAGGGCGACACTGAAGCTTTCTTT
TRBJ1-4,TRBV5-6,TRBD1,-,CASSTPGTGGEKLFF,TGTGCCAGCAGCACCCCCGGGACAGGGGGGGAAAAACTGTTTTTT
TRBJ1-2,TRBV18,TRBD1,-,CASSPRGGQANYGYTF,TGTGCCAGCTCACCACGAGGCGGACAGGCTAACTATGGCTACACCTTC
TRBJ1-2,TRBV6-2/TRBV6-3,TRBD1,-,CASSQPPGQGIYGYTF,TGTGCCAGCAGTCAGCCGCCGGGACAGGGGATCTATGGCTACACCTTC
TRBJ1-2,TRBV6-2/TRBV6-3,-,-,CASSRAYRANLYGYTF,TGTGCCAGCAGCCGAGCTTACAGGGCCAACCTCTATGGCTACACCTTC
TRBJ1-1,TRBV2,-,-,CASSEQPDTEAFF,TGTGCCAGCAGTGAACAACCGGACACTGAAGCTTTCTTT
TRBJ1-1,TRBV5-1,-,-,CASSFQKMNTEAFF,TGCGCCAGCAGCTTCCAGAAGATGAACACTGAAGCTTTCTTT
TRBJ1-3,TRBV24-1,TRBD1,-,CATSEPAPGRGLRNTIYF,TGTGCCACCAGTGAGCCGGCCCCGGGCAGGGGGCTTAGAAACACCATATATTTT
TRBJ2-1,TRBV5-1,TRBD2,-,CASSLGAGAYNEQFF,TGCGCCAGCAGCTTGGGAGCGGGGGCCTACAATGAGCAGTTCTTC
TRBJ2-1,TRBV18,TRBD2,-,CASSLLGTSGRSSYNEQFF,TGTGCCAGCTCCTTACTGGGGACTAGCGGGCGGAGCTCCTACAATGAGCAGTTCTTC
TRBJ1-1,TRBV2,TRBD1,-,CASGPGQGAFF,TGTGCCAGCGGGCCGGGACAGGGAGCTTTCTTT
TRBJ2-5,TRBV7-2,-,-,CASSLAGPQETQYF,TGTGCCAGCAGCTTAGCGGGCCCTCAAGAGACCCAGTACTTC
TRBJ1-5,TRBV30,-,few,CACDSSNQPQHF,TGTGCCTGCGACAGTAGCAATCAGCCCCAGCATTTT
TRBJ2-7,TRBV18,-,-,CASSPGQAAYEQYF,TGTGCCAGCTCACCAGGGCAGGCAGCCTACGAGCAGTACTTC
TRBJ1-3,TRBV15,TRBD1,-,CATSRDPTGGGNTIYF,TGTGCCACCAGCAGAGACCCGACAGGGGGGGGAAACACCATATATTTT
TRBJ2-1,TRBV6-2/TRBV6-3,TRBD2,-,CASSSGTSVRDEQFF,TGTGCCAGCAGTTCAGGGACTAGCGTGAGAGATGAGCAGTTCTTC
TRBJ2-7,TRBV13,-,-,CASSLLPAGQLTYEQYF,TGTGCCAGCAGCCTCTTGCCGGCAGGGCAGCTTACCTACGAGCAGTACTTC
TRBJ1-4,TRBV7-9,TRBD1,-,CASSSQGAWDEKLFF,TGTGCCAGCAGCTCACAGGGGGCTTGGGATGAAAAACTGTTTTTT
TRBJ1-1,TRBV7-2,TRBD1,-,CASSLRTGGTTEAFF,TGTGCCAGCAGCTTACGGACAGGGGGTACCACTGAAGCTTTCTTT
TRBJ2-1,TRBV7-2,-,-,CASSPTHNEQFF,TGTGCCAGCAGCCCTACCCACAATGAGCAGTTCTTC
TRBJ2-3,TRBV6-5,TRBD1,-,CASSPRDSSDTQYF,TGTGCCAGCAGTCCTCGGGACAGCTCAGATACGCAGTATTTT
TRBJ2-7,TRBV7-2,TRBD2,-,CASSYRSGGAFSYEQYF,TGTGCCAGCAGCTATCGTAGCGGGGGGGCCTTCTCCTACGAGCAGTACTTC
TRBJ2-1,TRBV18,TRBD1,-,CASSPQQDRGFTYNEQFF,TGTGCCAGCTCACCACAACAGGACAGGGGCTTCACCTACAATGAGCAGTTCTTC
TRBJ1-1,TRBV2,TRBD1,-,CASSEAGGTEAFF,TGTGCCAGCAGTGAGGCAGGGGGCACTGAAGCTTTCTTT
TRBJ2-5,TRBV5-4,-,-,CASSPTGGQETQYF,TGTGCCAGCAGCCCAACCGGGGGCCAAGAGACCCAGTACTTC
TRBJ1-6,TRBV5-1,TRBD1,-,CASSLGQGRPYNSPLHF,TGCGCCAGCAGCCTAGGACAGGGTCGGCCCTATAATTCACCCCTCCACTTT
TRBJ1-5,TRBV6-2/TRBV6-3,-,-,CASSYSTFDNNQPQHF,TGTGCCAGCAGTTATAGTACATTCGACAACAATCAGCCCCAGCATTTT
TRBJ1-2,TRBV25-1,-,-,CASSEWGRGPYGYTF,TGTGCCAGCAGTGAATGGGGCAGGGGCCCTTATGGCTACACCTTC
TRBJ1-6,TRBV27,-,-,CASSPNQARGSLHF,TGTGCCAGCAGTCCTAATCAGGCCCGGGGGTCCCTCCACTTT
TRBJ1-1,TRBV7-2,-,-,CASSPGRVMNTEAFF,TGTGCCAGCAGCCCAGGGAGGGTAATGAACACTGAAGCTTTCTTT
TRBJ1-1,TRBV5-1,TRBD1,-,CASSLGRQGAGTEAFF,TGCGCCAGCAGCTTAGGTCGACAGGGGGCAGGCACTGAAGCTTTCTTT
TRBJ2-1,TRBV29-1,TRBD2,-,CSTTGTSSYNEQFF,TGCAGCACTACCGGGACTAGCTCCTACAATGAGCAGTTCTTC
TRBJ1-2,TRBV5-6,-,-,CASSPGTFYGYTF,TGTGCCAGCAGCCCCGGGACATTTTACGGCTACACCTTC
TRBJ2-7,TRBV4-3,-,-,CASSQDRQGFYEQYF,TGCGCCAGCAGCCAAGATAGGCAGGGGTTCTACGAGCAGTACTTC
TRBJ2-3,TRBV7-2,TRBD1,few,CASSSTGTGGRTDTQYF,TGTGCCAGCAGCTCCACCGGGACAGGGGGTAGGACAGATACGCAGTATTTT
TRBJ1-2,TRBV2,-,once,CASGRQSNYGYTF,TGTGCCAGCGGCAGGCAATCTAACTATGGCTACACCTTC
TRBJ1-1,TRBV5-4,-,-,CASSSNIRNTEAFF,TGTGCCAGCAGCTCCAACATTCGCAACACTGAAGCTTTCTTT
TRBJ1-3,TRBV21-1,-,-,CASIIKKKGQGRGNGNTIYF,TGTGCCAGCATCATCAAAAAAAAAGGACAGGGGCGCGGTAATGGAAACACCATATATTTT
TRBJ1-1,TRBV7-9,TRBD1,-,CASSPTGEAFF,TGTGCCAGCAGCCCGACAGGGGAAGCTTTCTTT
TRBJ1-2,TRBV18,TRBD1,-,CASSPAGGADYGYTF,TGTGCCAGCTCACCAGCAGGGGGCGCTGACTATGGCTACACCTTC
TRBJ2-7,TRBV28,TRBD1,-,CASSTTGATYEQYF,TGTGCCAGCAGCACGACAGGGGCGACCTACGAGCAGTACTTC
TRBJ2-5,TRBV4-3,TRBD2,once,CASSHRTSGGPAGPETQYF,TGCGCCAGCAGCCACCGGACTAGCGGGGGCCCAGCGGGACCGGAGACCCAGTACTTC
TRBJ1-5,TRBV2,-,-,CASTDDAGSNQPQHF,TGTGCCAGCACCGATGACGCGGGGAGCAATCAGCCCCAGCATTTT
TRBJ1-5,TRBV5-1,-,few,CASSLWGGNQPQHF,TGCGCCAGCAGCTTGTGGGGGGGCAATCAGCCCCAGCATTTT